The subject of this entry is one T cell receptor (beta chain). This sample was included in a study of blood T cell repertoires in COVID-19. Study as a whole: Samples came from the United States, Italy and Spain, spanning acute and convalescent COVID-19.

Germline V gives CDR1 LNHDA, CDR2 SQIVND (reference sequence). Trimming cost V 2 bases and J 8 bases, with 10 bases left between them. The CDR3 is 13 amino acids. Only in-frame clones appear in the TCRdb table, and some are missing; sequencing was by immunoSEQ multiplex PCR. The repertoire holds around 220,000 clones, with approximately 90% as singletons. The source material was peripheral blood. This sequence joins TRBV19 and TRBJ1-3, with D tentatively TRBD1 (6 bases). This sequence originates from a man between 50 and 59 years old with acute or convalescent COVID-19. In DNA form, the CDR3 reads TGTGCCAGTAGTATAATCCCAGGGGACACCATATATTTT. It encodes CASSIIPGDTIYF.